This TCR beta chain emerged from a study of T cell responses to AZD1222 COVID-19 vaccine. Broader study findings: Seropositivity was recorded at baseline in only a handful of AZD1222 recipients. Vaccination with two AZD1222 doses was followed by a rise in Spike-specific TCR breadth and depth. There were repertoire samples only from the period after the peak T cell response. White British ancestry dominated among donors, who included more females, and clonal diversity was possibly underestimated.

Clones were read by immunoSEQ multiplex PCR, and TCRdb kept only the in-frame ones, dropping some. The profile shows about 89,000 clones, 86% of them singletons. Of note for this clone: The target antigen is unknown.

The junction had 7 bases not matched to a gene; V was cut back by 4 bases and J by 4 bases. CDR3 size: 15 residues. Germline CDR1 is MNHEY and CDR2 is SVGEGT. The chain links TRBV6-2 or TRBV6-3 to TRBJ2-1, with 7 nucleotides matching TRBD2. Sequenced here: peripheral blood, sampled 28 days after the second AZD1222 dose. This TCR came from an adult who received the AZD1222 COVID-19 vaccine. The CDR3 DNA reads TGTGCCAGCAGTTCAACCGCTAGCGGATACAATGAGCAGTTCTTC. It translates to CASSSTASGYNEQFF.